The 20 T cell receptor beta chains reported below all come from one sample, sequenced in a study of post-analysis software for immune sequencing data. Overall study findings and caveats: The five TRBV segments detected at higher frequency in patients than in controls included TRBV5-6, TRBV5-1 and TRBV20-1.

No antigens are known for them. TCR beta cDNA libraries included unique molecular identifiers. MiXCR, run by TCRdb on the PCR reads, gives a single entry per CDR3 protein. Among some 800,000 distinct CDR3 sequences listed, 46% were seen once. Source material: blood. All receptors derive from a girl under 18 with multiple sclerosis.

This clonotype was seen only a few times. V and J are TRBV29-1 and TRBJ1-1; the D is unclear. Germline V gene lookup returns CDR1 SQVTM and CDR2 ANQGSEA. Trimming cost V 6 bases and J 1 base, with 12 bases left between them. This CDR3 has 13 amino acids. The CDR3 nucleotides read TGCAGCGTAGAATCGGGAGGGAACACTGAAGCTTTCTTT. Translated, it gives CSVESGGNTEAFF.

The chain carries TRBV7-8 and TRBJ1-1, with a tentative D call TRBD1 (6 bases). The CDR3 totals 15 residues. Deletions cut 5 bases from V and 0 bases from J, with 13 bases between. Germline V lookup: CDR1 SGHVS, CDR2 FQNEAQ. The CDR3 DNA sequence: TGTGCCAGCAGCATGGACAGCCCCGTGAACACTGAAGCTTTCTTT. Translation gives CASSMDSPVNTEAFF.

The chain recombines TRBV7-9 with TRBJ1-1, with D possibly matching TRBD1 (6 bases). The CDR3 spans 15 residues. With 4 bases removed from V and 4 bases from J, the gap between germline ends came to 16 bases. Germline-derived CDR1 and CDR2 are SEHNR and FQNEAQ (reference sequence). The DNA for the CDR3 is TGTGCCAGCAGCTACTTCACAGGGTCGAGCACTGAAGCTTTCTTT. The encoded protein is CASSYFTGSSTEAFF.

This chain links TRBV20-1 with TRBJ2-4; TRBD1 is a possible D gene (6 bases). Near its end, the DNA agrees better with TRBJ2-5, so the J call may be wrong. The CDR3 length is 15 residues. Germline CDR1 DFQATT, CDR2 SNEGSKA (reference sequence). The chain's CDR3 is CSARDSQGLSETQYF. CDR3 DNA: TGCAGTGCTAGAGATAGTCAGGGGTTATCAGAGACCCAGTACTTC.

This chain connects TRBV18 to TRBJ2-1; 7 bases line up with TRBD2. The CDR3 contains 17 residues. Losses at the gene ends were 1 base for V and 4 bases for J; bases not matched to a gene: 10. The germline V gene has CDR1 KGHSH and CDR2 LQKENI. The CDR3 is CASSPLTSWGSYNEQFF. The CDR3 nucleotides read TGTGCCAGCTCACCACTGACTAGCTGGGGCTCGTACAATGAGCAGTTCTTC.

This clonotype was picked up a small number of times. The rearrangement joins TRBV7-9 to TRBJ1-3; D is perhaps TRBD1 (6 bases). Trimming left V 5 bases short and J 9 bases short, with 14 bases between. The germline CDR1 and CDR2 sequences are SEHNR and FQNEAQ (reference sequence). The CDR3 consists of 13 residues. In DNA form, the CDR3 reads TGTGCCAGCAGCACTTGGACAGTCGGCACCATATATTTT. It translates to CASSTWTVGTIYF. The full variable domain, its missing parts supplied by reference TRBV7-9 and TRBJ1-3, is DTGVSQNPRHKITKRGQNVTFRCDPISEHNRLYWYRQTLGQGPEFLTYFQNEAQLEKSRLLSDRFSAERPKGSFSTLEIQRTEQGDSAMYLCASSTWTVGTIYFGEGSWLTVV.

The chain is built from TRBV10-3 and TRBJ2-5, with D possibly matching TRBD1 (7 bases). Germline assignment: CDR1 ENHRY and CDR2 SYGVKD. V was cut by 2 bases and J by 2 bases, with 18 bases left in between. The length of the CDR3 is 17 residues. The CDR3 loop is CAISEPTQTGRQETQYF. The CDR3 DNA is TGTGCCATCAGTGAGCCGACACAGACAGGGAGGCAAGAGACCCAGTACTTC.

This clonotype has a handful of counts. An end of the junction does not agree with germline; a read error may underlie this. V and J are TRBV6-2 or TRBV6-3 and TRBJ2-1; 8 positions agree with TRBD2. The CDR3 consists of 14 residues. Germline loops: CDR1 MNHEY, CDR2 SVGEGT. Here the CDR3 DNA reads TGTGCCAGCAGGCCGGGACTAGGGGTCGATGAGCGGTTCTTC. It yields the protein CASRPGLGVDERFF.

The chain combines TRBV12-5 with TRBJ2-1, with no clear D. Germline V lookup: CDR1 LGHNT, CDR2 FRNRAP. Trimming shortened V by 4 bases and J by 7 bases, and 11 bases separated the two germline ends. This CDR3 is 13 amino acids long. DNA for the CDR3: TGTGCTAGTGGTTCGACCTTCGTGAATGAGCAGTTCTTC. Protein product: CASGSTFVNEQFF. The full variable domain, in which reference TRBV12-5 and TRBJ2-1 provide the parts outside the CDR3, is DARVTQTPRHKVTEMGQEVTMRCQPILGHNTVFWYRQTMMQGLELLAYFRNRAPLDDSGMPKDRFSAEMPDATLATLKIQPSEPRDSAVYFCASGSTFVNEQFFGPGTRLTVL.

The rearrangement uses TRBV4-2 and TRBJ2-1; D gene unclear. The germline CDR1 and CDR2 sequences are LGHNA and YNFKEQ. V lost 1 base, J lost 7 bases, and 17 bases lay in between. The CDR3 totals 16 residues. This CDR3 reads CASSQGVNPTGNEQFF. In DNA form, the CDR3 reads TGTGCCAGCAGCCAAGGGGTTAATCCGACCGGGAATGAGCAGTTCTTC.

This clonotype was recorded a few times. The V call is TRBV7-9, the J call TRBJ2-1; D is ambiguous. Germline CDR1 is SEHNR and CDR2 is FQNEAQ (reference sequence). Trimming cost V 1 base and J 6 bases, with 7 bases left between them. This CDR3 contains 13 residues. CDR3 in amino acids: CASSLESSNEQFF. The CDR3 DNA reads TGTGCCAGCAGCTTAGAATCCAGCAATGAGCAGTTCTTC. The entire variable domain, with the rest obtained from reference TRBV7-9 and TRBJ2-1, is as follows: DTGVSQNPRHKITKRGQNVTFRCDPISEHNRLYWYRQTLGQGPEFLTYFQNEAQLEKSRLLSDRFSAERPKGSFSTLEIQRTEQGDSAMYLCASSLESSNEQFFGPGTRLTVL.

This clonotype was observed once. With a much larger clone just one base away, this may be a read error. CDR3 residues: CASSCRGGFYNEQFF. The CDR3 DNA sequence: TGTGCCAGCAGCTGTAGGGGAGGGTTCTACAATGAGCAGTTCTTC. The rearrangement links TRBV28 to TRBJ2-1, with TRBD2 identical over 7 bases. V lost 6 bases and J lost 3; bases outside the gene matches: 8. Germline lookup yields CDR1 MDHEN and CDR2 SYDVKM. CDR3 length equals 15 residues.

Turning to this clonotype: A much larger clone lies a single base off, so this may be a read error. The CDR3 DNA is TGTGCCAGCAGTTACGATGACTACGAGCAGTACTTC. This sequence encodes CASSYDDYEQYF. This chain uses TRBV6-2 or TRBV6-3 with TRBJ2-7; D call uncertain. The V gene lost 2 bases and the J gene lost 3 bases, with 5 bases spanning the gap. The CDR3 sequence is 12 residues long. From germline, CDR1 is MNHEY and CDR2 SVGEGT.

CDR3 sequence: CAISEPTVNPYEQYF. The CDR3 region has the DNA TGTGCCATCAGTGAGCCGACAGTAAATCCCTACGAGCAGTACTTC. This sequence joins TRBV10-3 and TRBJ2-7, with a tentative D call TRBD1 (5 bases). Germline V gene data show CDR1 as ENHRY and CDR2 as SYGVKD. This CDR3 spans 15 amino acids. V lost 2 bases and J lost 2, with 13 bases in between.

The CDR3 protein is CASSYGRGVDTQYF. For the CDR3, the DNA is TGTGCCAGCAGTTACGGACGCGGGGTGGATACGCAGTATTTT. The J gene is TRBJ2-3, the V gene TRBV6-2 or TRBV6-3, with a possible D match to TRBD2 (6 bases). Germline CDR1 reads MNHEY; CDR2 reads SVGEGT. The CDR3 totals 14 residues. V lost 2 bases and J lost 6, with 12 bases in between.

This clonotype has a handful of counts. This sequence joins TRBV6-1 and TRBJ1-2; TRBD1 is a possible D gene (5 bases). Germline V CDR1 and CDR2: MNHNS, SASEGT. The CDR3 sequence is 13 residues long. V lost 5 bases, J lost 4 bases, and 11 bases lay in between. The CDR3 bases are TGTGCCAGCAGTCAGAGGGACGGCTATGGCTACACCTTC. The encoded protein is CASSQRDGYGYTF.

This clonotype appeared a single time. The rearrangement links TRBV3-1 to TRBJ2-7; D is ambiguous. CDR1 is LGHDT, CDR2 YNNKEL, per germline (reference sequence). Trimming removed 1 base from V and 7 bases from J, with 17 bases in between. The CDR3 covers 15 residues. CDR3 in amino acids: CASSQAGERAREQYF. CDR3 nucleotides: TGTGCCAGCAGCCAAGCTGGGGAAAGGGCGAGGGAGCAGTACTTC.

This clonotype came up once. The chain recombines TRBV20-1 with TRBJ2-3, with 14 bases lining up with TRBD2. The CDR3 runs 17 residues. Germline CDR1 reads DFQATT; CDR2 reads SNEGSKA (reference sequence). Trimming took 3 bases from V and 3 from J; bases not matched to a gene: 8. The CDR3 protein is CSARGLAGVFGTDTQYF. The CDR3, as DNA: TGCAGTGCTAGGGGACTAGCGGGAGTATTCGGAACAGATACGCAGTATTTT.

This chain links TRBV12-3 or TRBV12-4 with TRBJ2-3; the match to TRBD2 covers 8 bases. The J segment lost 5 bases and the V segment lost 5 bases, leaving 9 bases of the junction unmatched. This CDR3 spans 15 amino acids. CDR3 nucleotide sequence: TGTGCCAGCAGTGACCGAGCGGGAGTGGGAGATACGCAGTATTTT. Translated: CASSDRAGVGDTQYF.

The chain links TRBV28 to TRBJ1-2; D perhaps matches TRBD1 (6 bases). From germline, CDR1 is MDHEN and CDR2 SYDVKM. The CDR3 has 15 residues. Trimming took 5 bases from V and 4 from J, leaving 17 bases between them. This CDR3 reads CASSRQATQFYGYTF. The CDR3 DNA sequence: TGTGCCAGCAGTCGACAGGCAACTCAATTCTATGGCTACACCTTC.